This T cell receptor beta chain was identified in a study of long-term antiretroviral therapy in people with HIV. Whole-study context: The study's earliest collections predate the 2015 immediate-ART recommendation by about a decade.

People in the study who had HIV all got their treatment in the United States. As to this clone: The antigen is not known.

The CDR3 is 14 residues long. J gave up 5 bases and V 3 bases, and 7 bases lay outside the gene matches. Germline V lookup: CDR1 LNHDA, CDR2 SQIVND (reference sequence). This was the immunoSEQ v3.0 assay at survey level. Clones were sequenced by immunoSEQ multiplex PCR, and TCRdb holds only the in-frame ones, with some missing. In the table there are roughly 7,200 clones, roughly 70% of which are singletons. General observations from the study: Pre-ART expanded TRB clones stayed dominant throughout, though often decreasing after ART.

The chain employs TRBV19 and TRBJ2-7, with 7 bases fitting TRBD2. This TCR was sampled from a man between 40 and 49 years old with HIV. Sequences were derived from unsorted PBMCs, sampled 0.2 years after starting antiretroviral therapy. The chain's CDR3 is CASSIPGGLHEQYF. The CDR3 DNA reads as TGTGCCAGTAGTATCCCGGGGGGACTACACGAGCAGTACTTC.